This TCR beta chain was sequenced for a study of T cell repertoires in cytomegalovirus infection. As for the study in general: Based on public TCR beta signatures, there were indications of CMV infection and of a matching HLA type.

On this clonotype: Its antigen is currently unknown.

Study outcomes and limitations: HLA-C-restricted CMV clonotypes gave the most frequent clonotype in two of eight donors. The cumulative frequency of public TCR beta families distinguished individuals who carried CMV together with the relevant HLA.

From the reads, TCRdb called clonotypes with MiXCR, one entry per CDR3 protein. The profile shows 510,000 or so distinct CDR3 sequences, around 27% of them singletons. V dropped 6 bases and J dropped 6 bases, with 9 bases sitting between them. The CDR3 loop spans 12 amino acids. Material: PBMCs. This TCR was recovered from a human donor in good health (CMV status not recorded). Some clones in this sample may be carry-over from other donors' samples. V and J are TRBV12-3 or TRBV12-4 and TRBJ2-1; maybe TRBD2 (5 bases). In DNA form, the CDR3 reads TGTGCCAGCAGGGGCGAGGGCAATGAGCAGTTCTTC. This sequence encodes CASRGEGNEQFF.